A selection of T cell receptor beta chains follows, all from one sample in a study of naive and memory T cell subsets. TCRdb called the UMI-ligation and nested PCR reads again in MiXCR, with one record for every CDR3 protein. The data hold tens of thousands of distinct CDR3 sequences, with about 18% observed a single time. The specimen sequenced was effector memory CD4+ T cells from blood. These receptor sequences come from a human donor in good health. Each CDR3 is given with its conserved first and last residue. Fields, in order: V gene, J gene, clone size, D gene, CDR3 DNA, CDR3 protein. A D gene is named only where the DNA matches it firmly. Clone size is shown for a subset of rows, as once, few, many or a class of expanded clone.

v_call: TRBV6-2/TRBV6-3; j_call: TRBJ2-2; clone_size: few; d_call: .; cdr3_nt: TGTGCCAGCCACCGCCAGCTCAAACGGGAGCTGTTTTTT; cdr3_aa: CASHRQLKRELFF
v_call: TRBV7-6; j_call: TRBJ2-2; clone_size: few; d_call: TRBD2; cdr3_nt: TGTGCCAGCAGCTTAATAGCGGGAGGCCAGAACACCGGGGAGCTGTTTTTT; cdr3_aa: CASSLIAGGQNTGELFF
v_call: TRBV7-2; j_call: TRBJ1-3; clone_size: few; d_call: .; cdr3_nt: TGTGCCAGCAGCCAGACCAGGGTCGGGAACACCATATATTTT; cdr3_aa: CASSQTRVGNTIYF
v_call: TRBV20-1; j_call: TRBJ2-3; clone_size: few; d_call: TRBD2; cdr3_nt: TGCAGTGCTAGAGATTACCGGGGACTAGCGGATGTCACAGATACGCAGTATTTT; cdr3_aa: CSARDYRGLADVTDTQYF
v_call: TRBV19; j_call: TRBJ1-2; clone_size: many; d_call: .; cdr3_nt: TGTGCCAGTAGGAGCCCTAACTATGGCTACACCTTC; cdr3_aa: CASRSPNYGYTF
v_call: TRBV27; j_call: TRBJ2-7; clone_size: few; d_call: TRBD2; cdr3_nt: TGTGCCAGCAGACGTGAGCCGCGACTAGCGGCGGGCCAATATGAGCAGTACTTC; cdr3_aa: CASRREPRLAAGQYEQYF
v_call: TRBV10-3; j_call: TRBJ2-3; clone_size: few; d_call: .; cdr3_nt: TGTGCCATCACTGCAGGGACCACGGCAGATACGCAGTATTTT; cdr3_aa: CAITAGTTADTQYF
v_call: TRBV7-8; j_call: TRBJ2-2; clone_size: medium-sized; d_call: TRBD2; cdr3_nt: TGTGCCAGCAGAAATCTAGCGGGGGGCACCGGGGAGCTGTTTTTT; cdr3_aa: CASRNLAGGTGELFF
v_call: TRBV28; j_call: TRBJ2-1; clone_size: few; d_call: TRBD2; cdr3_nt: TGTGCCAGCAGCCCCCCATCGTGGGGGGGGTTGGATGAGCAGTTCTTC; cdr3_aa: CASSPPSWGGLDEQFF
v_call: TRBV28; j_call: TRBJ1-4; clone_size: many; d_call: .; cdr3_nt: TGTGCCAGCAGTCTCCCGGGGCGGCTGTTTTTT; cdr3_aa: CASSLPGRLFF
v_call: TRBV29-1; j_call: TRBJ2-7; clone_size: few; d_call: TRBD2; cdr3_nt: TGCAGCGTTGGAGCGGGGACTTCCTACGAGCAGTACTTC; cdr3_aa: CSVGAGTSYEQYF
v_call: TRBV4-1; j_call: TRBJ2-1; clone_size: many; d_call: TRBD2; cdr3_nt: TGCGCCAGCAGCCAAGGACTAGCGGGAGGCTTCTACAATGAGCAGTTCTTC; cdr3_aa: CASSQGLAGGFYNEQFF
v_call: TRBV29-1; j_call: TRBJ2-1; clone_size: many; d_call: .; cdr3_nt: TGCAGCGTTGAAGAGGGCGGGTCGTTCTACAATTACAATGAGCAGTTCTTC; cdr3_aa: CSVEEGGSFYNYNEQFF
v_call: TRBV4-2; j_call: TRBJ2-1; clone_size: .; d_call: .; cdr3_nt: TGTGCCAGCAGCCAAGCTGCAGCGATTTACAATGAGCAGTTCTTC; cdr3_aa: CASSQAAAIYNEQFF
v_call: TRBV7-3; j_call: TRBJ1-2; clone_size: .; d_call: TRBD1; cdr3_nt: TGTGCCAGCAGCCGAACACCGGGACAGGGGAAGGAGGGCTACACCTTC; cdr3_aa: CASSRTPGQGKEGYTF
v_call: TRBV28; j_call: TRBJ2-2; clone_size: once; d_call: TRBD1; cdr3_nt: TGTGCCATCCAAGGACAGGCCGGGGAGCTGTTTTTT; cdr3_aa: CAIQGQAGELFF
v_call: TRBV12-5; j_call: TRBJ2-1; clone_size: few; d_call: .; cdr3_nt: TGTGCTAGTGGTTTGATAAACTACAATGAGCAGTTCTTC; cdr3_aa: CASGLINYNEQFF